A selection of T cell receptor beta chains follows, all from one sample in a study of blood T cell repertoires in COVID-19. TCRdb's table, derived via immunoSEQ multiplex PCR, lists solely in-frame clones and lacks some. The sample lists about 140,000 clones, about 80% occurring once. The sequencing input was peripheral blood. The receptors shown here come from a man aged 70 or older who had recovered from COVID-19. Each CDR3 is given with its conserved first and last residue. The order of the fields is D gene, clone size, J gene, V gene, CDR3 DNA, CDR3 protein. D genes are given only for firm matches. A clone size is listed for some rows: how often the clone was seen (once, few, many), or a class if it is expanded.

>-|-|TRBJ2-1|TRBV21-1
TGTGCCAGCAGCAAAGTAAACAGGGGTTATGAGCAGTTCTTC
CASSKVNRGYEQFF
>TRBD1|-|TRBJ2-5|TRBV24-1
TGTGCCACCAGTGACTCCGCGGACAGGGGCCAAGAGACCCAGTACTTC
CATSDSADRGQETQYF
>-|-|TRBJ2-7|TRBV29-1
TGCAGCGTTGAAGAGCGGCGGGAAGGCTCCTACGAGCAGTACTTC
CSVEERREGSYEQYF
>-|-|TRBJ2-5|TRBV7-7
TGTGCCAGCAGCTTGGGACCGGGGACTCAAGAGACCCAGTACTTC
CASSLGPGTQETQYF
>-|-|TRBJ2-1|TRBV3-1/TRBV3-2
TGTGCCAGCAGCCAAGATTGGCTGGATAGCCATGAGCAGTTCTTC
CASSQDWLDSHEQFF
>TRBD1|-|TRBJ2-7|TRBV10-3
TGTGCCATCAGGACAGGGGGCGAGCAGTACTTC
CAIRTGGEQYF
>TRBD1|-|TRBJ1-5|TRBV19
TGTGCCAGTAGTTCACAGGGGGCTTCAAGCCAGCCCCAGCATTTT
CASSSQGASSQPQHF
>-|once|TRBJ1-5|TRBV6-5
TGTGCCAGCAGTACAGTGTTCAATCAGCCCCAGCATTTT
CASSTVFNQPQHF
>-|-|TRBJ2-5|TRBV7-6
TGTGCCGGAGGGGCACAAGAGACCCAGTACTTC
CAGGAQETQYF
>-|-|TRBJ2-2|TRBV7-8
TGTGCCAGCTACTTCACATACGATATAGCGGACGCGAACACCGGGGAGCTGTTTTTT
CASYFTYDIADANTGELFF
>-|few|TRBJ1-2|TRBV4-1
TGCGCCAGCAGTGGGGGCGGTTGGGCGGGCTACACCTTC
CASSGGGWAGYTF
>TRBD1|-|TRBJ1-1|TRBV20-1
TGCAGTGCTAGTCCGGACAGGGCTGAAGCTTTCTTT
CSASPDRAEAFF
>TRBD1|-|TRBJ2-7|TRBV7-2
TGTGCCAGCAGCTTAGCGCTGAGGACAGGGTCCTACGAGCAGTACTTC
CASSLALRTGSYEQYF
>TRBD1|once|TRBJ2-7|TRBV29-1
TGCAGCGTTCAGACAGGGAATGGGGAGCAGTACTTC
CSVQTGNGEQYF
>-|-|TRBJ2-2|TRBV20-1
TGCAGTGCTAGTCGGGACATATACACCGGGGAGCTGTTTTTT
CSASRDIYTGELFF
>TRBD2|-|TRBJ2-7|TRBV10-2
TGCGCCAGCAAGTGGACCCGGGACTACCTCACGGGCGAGCAGTACTTC
CASKWTRDYLTGEQYF
>TRBD2|-|TRBJ2-3|TRBV4-2
TGTGCCAGCAGCCAAGAGAGCATAGCGGGAGGGTTAGATACGCAGTATTTT
CASSQESIAGGLDTQYF
>-|-|TRBJ2-1|TRBV7-2
TGTGCCAGCAGCTTATCGGTTTTCTCCTACAATGAGCAGTTCTTC
CASSLSVFSYNEQFF
>TRBD2|-|TRBJ2-4|TRBV3-1/TRBV3-2
TGTGCCAGCAGCCTAGGACTAGCGGGAGTTGGAAACATTCAGTACTTC
CASSLGLAGVGNIQYF
>-|once|TRBJ2-7|TRBV7-8
TGTGCCAGCAGCTTAGCACAGCTAAGCTACGAGCAGTACTTC
CASSLAQLSYEQYF
>-|-|TRBJ2-3|TRBV5-4
TGTGCCAGCAGTTCCGGCGGGCTAGCAGACACAGATACGCAGTATTTT
CASSSGGLADTDTQYF
>-|-|TRBJ2-1|TRBV6-1
TGTGCCAGCAGTGAAGGCGGGTTCTTTGAGCAGTTCTTC
CASSEGGFFEQFF
>TRBD1|-|TRBJ1-5|TRBV7-9
TGTGCCAGCAGCTTAGAGGGGGCTTATCAGCCCCAGCATTTT
CASSLEGAYQPQHF
>-|-|TRBJ2-1|TRBV14
TGTGCCAGCAGCCAAGCCCTAGCCCTATACAATGAGCAGTTCTTC
CASSQALALYNEQFF
>-|-|TRBJ2-1|TRBV19
TGTGCCAGTAGTGGCGGGACGTTTTTGGATGAGCAGTTCTTC
CASSGGTFLDEQFF
>TRBD1|-|TRBJ2-1|TRBV7-3
TGTGCCAGCAGCTTAACAACGGGGACAGGGGGATCGCAGTTCTTC
CASSLTTGTGGSQFF
>-|-|TRBJ2-1|TRBV25-1
TGTGCCAGCAGTGAAGGCAGGAGCGGGCAGTTCTTC
CASSEGRSGQFF
>-|-|TRBJ1-3|TRBV15
TGTGCCACCAGCAGAGTCCAATTAGGGGCGGCGGGAAACACCATATATTTT
CATSRVQLGAAGNTIYF
>TRBD1|-|TRBJ2-7|TRBV9
TGTGCCAGCAGCGTTGGACAGGCACCCTACGAGCAGTACTTC
CASSVGQAPYEQYF
>TRBD2|-|TRBJ2-1|TRBV4-3
TGCGCCAGCAGCCGACAACTAGCGGGAGGCACGGATGAGCAGTTCTTC
CASSRQLAGGTDEQFF
>-|-|TRBJ1-2|TRBV9
TGTGCCAGCAGCGCCCGACAGGACTATGGCTACACCTTC
CASSARQDYGYTF
>TRBD1|-|TRBJ1-1|TRBV10-2
TGCGCCAGCAGTGAGTCGATACAGGGGGGCACTGAAGCTTTCTTT
CASSESIQGGTEAFF
>TRBD1|-|TRBJ2-7|TRBV30
TGTGCCTGGAGTGCCTCCCCCGGGACAGTGATATACTTC
CAWSASPGTVIYF
>-|-|TRBJ1-1|TRBV5-4
TGTGCCAGCAGCTTTAGACAGCAGAACACTGAAGCTTTCTTT
CASSFRQQNTEAFF
>-|few|TRBJ2-5|TRBV5-4
TGTGCCAGCAGCTTGGCCGGAGAGACCCAGTACTTC
CASSLAGETQYF
>TRBD1|-|TRBJ1-1|TRBV19
TGTGCCTCCTACGCCGGGACAGGGCCGAACACTGAAGCTTTCTTT
CASYAGTGPNTEAFF
>TRBD2|-|TRBJ2-2|TRBV5-1
TGCGCCAGCAGCGCCCGGACTAGCCCCTCCGGGGAGCTGTTTTTT
CASSARTSPSGELFF
>-|-|TRBJ1-1|TRBV19
TGTGCCAGTAGTATCGGTGGGAACACTGAAGCTTTCTTT
CASSIGGNTEAFF
>TRBD2|-|TRBJ2-1|TRBV29-1
TGCAGCGTTTCCGGGACTAGCGGATACAATGAGCAGTTCTTC
CSVSGTSGYNEQFF
>TRBD1|once|TRBJ2-7|TRBV2
TGTGCCACGACAGGGGTAACGGACGAGCAGTACTTC
CATTGVTDEQYF
>-|-|TRBJ1-5|TRBV28
TGTGCCAGCATTTGGGCCGGACAAAACAATCAGCCCCAGCATTTT
CASIWAGQNNQPQHF
>TRBD1|-|TRBJ1-3|TRBV7-2
TGTGCCAGCAGCGGACGGACAGGGGGTGGTGGAAACACCATATATTTT
CASSGRTGGGGNTIYF
>-|few|TRBJ2-7|TRBV7-9
TGTGCCAGCAGCTTATCGGGGAGCTCCTACGAGCAGTACTTC
CASSLSGSSYEQYF
>-|-|TRBJ2-1|TRBV18
TGTGCCAGCTCACCACAGTTCAGGGGTGAGCAGTTCTTC
CASSPQFRGEQFF
>TRBD1|-|TRBJ1-1|TRBV5-1
TGCGCCAGCAGTTACCAGGGGGAAGGCACTGAAGCTTTCTTT
CASSYQGEGTEAFF
>TRBD1|-|TRBJ1-2|TRBV6-1
TGTGCCAGCAGTGAAGGGGGACAGGGTTTTAGTGGCTACACCTTC
CASSEGGQGFSGYTF
>TRBD1|-|TRBJ1-2|TRBV7-8
TGTGCCAGCAGCCGGACAGGGGCGGATGGCTACACCTTC
CASSRTGADGYTF
>-|-|TRBJ2-7|TRBV21-1
TGTGCCAGCCCGACAGGCCCACGGAAGGTGCAGTACTTC
CASPTGPRKVQYF
>TRBD2|few|TRBJ2-1|TRBV7-2
TGTGCCAGCAGCCCCGGGAGGAATAAAAAGTCCTACAATGAGCAGTTCTTC
CASSPGRNKKSYNEQFF
>-|-|TRBJ2-1|TRBV10-3
TGTGCCACTATAGAACAGGGAAACAATGAGCAGTTCTTC
CATIEQGNNEQFF
>-|-|TRBJ1-5|TRBV19
TGTGCCAGTAGTATTGATAGGGGGAACGGTCAGCCCCAGCATTTT
CASSIDRGNGQPQHF
>TRBD1|-|TRBJ1-5|TRBV10-2
TGCGCCAGCAGTGATACAGGGGGGTGGATGCAGCCCCAGCATTTT
CASSDTGGWMQPQHF
>TRBD2|-|TRBJ2-7|TRBV28
TGTGCCACCATTCCCTTCGCCGGGACTAGCTTCATCTTC
CATIPFAGTSFIF
>-|-|TRBJ2-5|TRBV12-3/TRBV12-4
TGTGCCAGCAGCTTGAAAGGGGTCCAGACCCAGTACTTC
CASSLKGVQTQYF
>TRBD1|-|TRBJ2-1|TRBV18
TGTGCCAGCTCCCCCACAGGGGGCTTGGTTAATGAGCAGTTCTTC
CASSPTGGLVNEQFF
>TRBD1|-|TRBJ2-1|TRBV4-1
TGCGCCAGCAGCCAGGACAGGGGTCCGCCAGGCCCCTACAATGAGCAGTTCTTC
CASSQDRGPPGPYNEQFF
>TRBD1|-|TRBJ2-5|TRBV11-3
TGTGCCAGCAGCACATGGACAGGGACAGGGACCCAGTACTTC
CASSTWTGTGTQYF
>-|-|TRBJ1-5|TRBV30
TGTGCCTGGGCCCCGGGAGGGAAGGATCAGCCCCAGCATTTT
CAWAPGGKDQPQHF
>-|-|TRBJ1-2|TRBV20-1
TGCAGTGCTAGTTCTCTGGTCGGGGTCTATGGCTACACCTTC
CSASSLVGVYGYTF
>TRBD1|few|TRBJ2-5|TRBV25-1
TGTGCCAGCAGTGCGGGACAGTGGCGAGAGACCCAGTACTTC
CASSAGQWRETQYF